This TCR beta chain was sequenced in a study of blood T cell repertoires in COVID-19. This clone was seen more than once but under ten times. CDR3 length: 13 residues. The ends were cut back, 2 bases at V and 3 bases at J, with 7 bases in the middle. CDR1 is KGHSH, CDR2 LQKENI, per germline. In the study's own analysis: How many nucleated cells were present was estimated from reference gene primer amplification. Method: immunoSEQ multiplex PCR; TCRdb's copy keeps in-frame clones and lacks some. Clone size and V and J calls were adopted from that table, with D and trimming inferred from the DNA. The sample lists almost 200,000 clones, around four fifths occurring once.

The sample taken for sequencing was peripheral blood. The chain combines TRBV18 with TRBJ1-1; weak D call: TRBD1 (5 bases). The receptor's source is a man aged 60 to 69 with COVID-19, enrolled during active disease. DNA for the CDR3: TGTGCCAGCTCACCAGGGGCTTACACTGAAGCTTTCTTT. This sequence encodes CASSPGAYTEAFF. Complete variable domain (other parts from reference TRBV18 and TRBJ1-1): NAGVMQNPRHLVRRRGQEARLRCSPMKGHSHVYWYRQLPEEGLKFMVYLQKENIIDESGMPKERFSAEFPKEGPSILRIQQVVRGDSAAYFCASSPGAYTEAFFGQGTRLTVV.